This TCR beta chain is from a study of cytomegalovirus exposure and HLA in healthy donors. The CDR3 is made up of 14 amino acids. Looked up from germline, CDR1 is MNHEY and CDR2 is SMNVEV (reference sequence). PCR used 60 Vbeta primers and 13 Jbeta primers. The table came from immunoSEQ multiplex PCR; TCRdb's copy has only in-frame clones and leaves some out. The sample includes some 97,000 clones, around 80% of them seen just once. The J gene is TRBJ2-5, the V gene TRBV27; the match to TRBD1 covers 8 bases. The tail of the sequence fits TRBJ2-7 better, so the J call may be wrong. This receptor was taken from a woman between 18 and 29 years old in good health and CMV-seronegative. The sample comprised PBMCs. In nucleotides, the CDR3 is TGTGCCAGCAGTTTTGGGACAGGTTTGTTCGAGCAGTACTTC. Protein sequence: CASSFGTGLFEQYF.